This TCR beta chain is from a study of blood T cells in healthy people across ages. The V end was cut by 3 bases, the J end by 6 bases, with 16 bases between. The CDR3 length is 15 residues. From germline, CDR1 is SNHLY and CDR2 FYNNEI. Next came a second PCR, run for about 7 to 11 cycles, which used a sample-barcoded 5' primer along with a J-beta primer mix. The template-switch adaptor, which had 12 random nucleotides, put a tag on each cDNA molecule. TCRdb re-called the 5' RACE reads through MiXCR, storing one row per CDR3 protein. This sample has about 1.8 million distinct CDR3 sequences, with approximately 50% found just once.

The chain couples TRBV2 to TRBJ2-3, with a possible D match to TRBD2 (6 bases). This sequence originates from a woman between 40 and 50 years old in good health. The source material was blood. In nucleotides, the CDR3 is TGTGCCAGCAGTGAGGAGCGGGCGGGTCTGGATACGCAGTATTTT. This encodes CASSEERAGLDTQYF.